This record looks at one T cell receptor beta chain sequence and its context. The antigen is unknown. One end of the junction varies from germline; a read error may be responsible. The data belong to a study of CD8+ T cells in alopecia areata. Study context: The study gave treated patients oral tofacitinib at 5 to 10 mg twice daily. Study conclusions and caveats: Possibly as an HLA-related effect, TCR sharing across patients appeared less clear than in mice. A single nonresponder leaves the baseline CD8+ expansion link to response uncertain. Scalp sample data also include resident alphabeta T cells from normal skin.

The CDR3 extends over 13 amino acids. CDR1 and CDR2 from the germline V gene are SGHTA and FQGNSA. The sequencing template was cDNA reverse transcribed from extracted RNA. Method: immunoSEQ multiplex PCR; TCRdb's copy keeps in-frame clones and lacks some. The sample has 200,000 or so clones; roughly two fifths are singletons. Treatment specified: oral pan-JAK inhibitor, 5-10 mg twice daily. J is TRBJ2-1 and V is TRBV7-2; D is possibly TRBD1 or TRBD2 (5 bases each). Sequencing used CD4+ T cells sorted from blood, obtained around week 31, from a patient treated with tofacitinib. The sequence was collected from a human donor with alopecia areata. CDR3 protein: CASSPYFSWDDVF. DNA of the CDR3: TGTGCCAGCAGCCCCTACTTCTCCTGGGACGACGTCTTC.